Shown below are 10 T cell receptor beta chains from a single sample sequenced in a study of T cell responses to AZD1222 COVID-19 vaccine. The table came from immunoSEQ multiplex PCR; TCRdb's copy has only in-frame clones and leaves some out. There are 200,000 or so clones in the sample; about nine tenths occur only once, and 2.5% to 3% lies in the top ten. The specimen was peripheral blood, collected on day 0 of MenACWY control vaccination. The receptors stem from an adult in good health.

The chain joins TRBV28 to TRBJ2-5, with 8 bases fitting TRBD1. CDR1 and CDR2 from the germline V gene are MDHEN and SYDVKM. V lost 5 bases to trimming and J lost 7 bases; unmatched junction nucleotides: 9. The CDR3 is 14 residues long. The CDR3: CASSPRTGLLTQYF. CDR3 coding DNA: TGTGCCAGCAGTCCAAGGACAGGGCTGCTGACCCAGTACTTC.

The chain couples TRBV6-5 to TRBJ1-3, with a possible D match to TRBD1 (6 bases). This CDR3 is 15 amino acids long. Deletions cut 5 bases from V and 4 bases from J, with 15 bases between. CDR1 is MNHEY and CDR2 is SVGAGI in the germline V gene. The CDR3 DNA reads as TGTGCCAGCAGTAGTACAGGGTTGAACGGAAACACCATATATTTT. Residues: CASSSTGLNGNTIYF.

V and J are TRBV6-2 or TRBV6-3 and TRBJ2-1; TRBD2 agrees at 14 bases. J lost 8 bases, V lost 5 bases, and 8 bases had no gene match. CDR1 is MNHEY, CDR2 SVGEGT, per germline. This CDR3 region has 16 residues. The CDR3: CASSHSGTSGRHEQFF. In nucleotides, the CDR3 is TGTGCCAGCAGTCATTCCGGGACTAGCGGGAGACATGAGCAGTTCTTC.

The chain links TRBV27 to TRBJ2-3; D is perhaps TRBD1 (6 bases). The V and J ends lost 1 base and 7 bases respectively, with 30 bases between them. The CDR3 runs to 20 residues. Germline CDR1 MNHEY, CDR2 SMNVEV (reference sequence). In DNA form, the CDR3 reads TGTGCCAGCAGTTTATACGCCCCAGAGGTCAGGGGCCGACTTTATTATACGCAGTATTTT. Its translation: CASSLYAPEVRGRLYYTQYF.

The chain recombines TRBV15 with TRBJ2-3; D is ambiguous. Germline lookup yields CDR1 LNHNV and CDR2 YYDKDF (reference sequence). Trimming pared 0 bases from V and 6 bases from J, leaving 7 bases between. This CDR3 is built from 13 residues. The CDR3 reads CATSRDWSDTQYF. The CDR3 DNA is TGTGCCACCAGCAGAGACTGGTCGGATACGCAGTATTTT. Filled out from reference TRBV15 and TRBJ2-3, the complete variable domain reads DAMVIQNPRYQVTQFGKPVTLSCSQTLNHNVMYWYQQKSSQAPKLLFHYYDKDFNNEADTPDNFQSRRPNTSFCFLDIRSPGLGDTAMYLCATSRDWSDTQYFGPGTRLTVL.

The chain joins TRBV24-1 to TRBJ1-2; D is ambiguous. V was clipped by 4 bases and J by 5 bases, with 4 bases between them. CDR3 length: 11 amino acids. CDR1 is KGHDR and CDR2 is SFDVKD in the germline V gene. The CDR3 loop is CATSDPYGYTF. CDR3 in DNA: TGTGCCACCAGTGACCCATATGGCTACACCTTC.

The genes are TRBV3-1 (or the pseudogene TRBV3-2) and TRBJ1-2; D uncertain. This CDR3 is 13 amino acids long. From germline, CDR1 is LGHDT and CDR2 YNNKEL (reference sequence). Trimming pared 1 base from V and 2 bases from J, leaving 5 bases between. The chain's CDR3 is CASSQVQNYGYTF. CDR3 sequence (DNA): TGTGCCAGCAGCCAAGTACAGAACTATGGCTACACCTTC.

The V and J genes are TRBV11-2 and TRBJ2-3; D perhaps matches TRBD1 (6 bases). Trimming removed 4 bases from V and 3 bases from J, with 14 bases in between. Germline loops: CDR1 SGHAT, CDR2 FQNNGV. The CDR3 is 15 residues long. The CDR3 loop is CASSSQGLRTDTQYF. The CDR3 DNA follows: TGTGCCAGCAGCTCCCAGGGGTTAAGGACAGATACGCAGTATTTT.

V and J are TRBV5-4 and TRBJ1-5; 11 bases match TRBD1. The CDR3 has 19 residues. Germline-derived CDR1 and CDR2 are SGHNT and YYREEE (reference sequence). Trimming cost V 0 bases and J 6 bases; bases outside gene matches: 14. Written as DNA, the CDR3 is TGTGCCAGCAGCTTGGGGGACAGGGGGGCCCCTATCGAAGGTCAGCCCCAGCATTTT. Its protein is CASSLGDRGAPIEGQPQHF.

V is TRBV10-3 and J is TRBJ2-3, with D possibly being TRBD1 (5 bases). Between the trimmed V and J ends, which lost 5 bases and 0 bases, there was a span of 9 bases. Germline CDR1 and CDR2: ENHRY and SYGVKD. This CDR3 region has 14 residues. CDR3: CAISQGSSTDTQYF. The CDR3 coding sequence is TGTGCCATCAGTCAGGGTTCTAGCACAGATACGCAGTATTTT.